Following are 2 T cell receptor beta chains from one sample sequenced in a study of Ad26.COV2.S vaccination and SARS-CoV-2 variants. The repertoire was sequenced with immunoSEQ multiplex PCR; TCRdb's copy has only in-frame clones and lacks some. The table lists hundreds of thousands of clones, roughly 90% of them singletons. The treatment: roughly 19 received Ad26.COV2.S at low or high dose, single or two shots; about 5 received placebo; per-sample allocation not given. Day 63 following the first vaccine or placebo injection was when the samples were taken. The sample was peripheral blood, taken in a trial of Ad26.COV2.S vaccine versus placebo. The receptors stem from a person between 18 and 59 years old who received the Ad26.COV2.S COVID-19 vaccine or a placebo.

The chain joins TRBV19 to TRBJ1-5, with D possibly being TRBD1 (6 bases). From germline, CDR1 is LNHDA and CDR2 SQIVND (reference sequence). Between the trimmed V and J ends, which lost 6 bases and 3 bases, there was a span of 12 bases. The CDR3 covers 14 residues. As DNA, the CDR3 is TGTGCCAGTAGAATTGGACAGTTCAATCAGCCCCAGCATTTT. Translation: CASRIGQFNQPQHF.

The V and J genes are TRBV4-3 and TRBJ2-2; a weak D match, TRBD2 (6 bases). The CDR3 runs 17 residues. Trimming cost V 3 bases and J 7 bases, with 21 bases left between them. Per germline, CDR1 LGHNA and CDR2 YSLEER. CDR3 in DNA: TGCGCCAGCAGCCAGCTCGACTACCAGGTCGGGGGCGGGGAGCTGTTTTTT. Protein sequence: CASSQLDYQVGGGELFF.